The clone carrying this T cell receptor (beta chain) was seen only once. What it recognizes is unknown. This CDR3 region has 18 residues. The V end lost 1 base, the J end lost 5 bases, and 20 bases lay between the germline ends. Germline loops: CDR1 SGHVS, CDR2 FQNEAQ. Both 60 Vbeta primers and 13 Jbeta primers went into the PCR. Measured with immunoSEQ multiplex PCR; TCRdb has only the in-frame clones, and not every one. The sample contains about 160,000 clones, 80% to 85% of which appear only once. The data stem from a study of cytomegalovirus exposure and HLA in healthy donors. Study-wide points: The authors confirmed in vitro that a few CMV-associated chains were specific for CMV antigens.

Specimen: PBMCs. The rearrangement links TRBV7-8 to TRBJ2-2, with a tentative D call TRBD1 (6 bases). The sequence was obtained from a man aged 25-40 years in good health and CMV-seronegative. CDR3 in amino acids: CASSLVRPTGFGTGELFF. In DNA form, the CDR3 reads TGTGCCAGCAGCTTAGTAAGGCCGACAGGTTTTGGAACCGGGGAGCTGTTTTTT. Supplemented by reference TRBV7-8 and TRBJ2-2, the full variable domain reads GAGVSQSPRYKVAKRGQDVALRCDPISGHVSLFWYQQALGQGPEFLTYFQNEAQLDKSGLPSDRFFAERPEGSVSTLKIQRTQQEDSAVYLCASSLVRPTGFGTGELFFGEGSRLTVL.